This entry describes one T cell receptor (beta chain). The antigen is unknown. This sample was included in a study of coeliac disease. At the level of the study: The study queried TRBV7-2 bias without high-resolution HLA data.

Study outcomes and limitations: Intraepithelial and lamina propria fractions were not highly pure. Only 1 of 6 controls, but 9 of 18 coeliac samples, showed published gliadin-specific TRB sequences.

Measured with immunoSEQ multiplex PCR; TCRdb has only the in-frame clones, and not every one. The repertoire holds around 4,100 clones, with about three fifths as singletons. The germline CDR1 and CDR2 sequences are SGHDT and YYEEEE. V was pared by 4 bases and J by 0 bases, with 9 bases of the junction left unmatched. This CDR3 has 17 amino acids. V gene TRBV5-6 combines with J gene TRBJ1-2; 10 bases align to TRBD1. The sequenced material came from lymphocytes from the gut lamina propria. The sequence was obtained from a man aged 70-80 years without celiac disease. The CDR3 region has the DNA TGTGCCAGCAGCCTCCGGACAGGGGGGGTGACTAACTATGGCTACACCTTC. Translating gives CASSLRTGGVTNYGYTF.